Presented here are 12 T cell receptor beta chains from one specimen sequenced in a study of a mutant IDH1 vaccine in newly diagnosed glioma. For these TCRs, the target antigens are not known. This table comes from immunoSEQ multiplex PCR, and its TCRdb copy is limited to in-frame clones, with some not included. The sample carries approximately 50,000 clones, roughly four fifths recorded once. Documented time point: week 47, end of study. Topical imiquimod was applied with each vaccine dose, which held 300 ug of mutant IDH1 20-mer peptide. Sequencing used PBMCs, obtained from a glioma patient whose treatment included an IDH1 peptide vaccine. The receptor source for this set is a woman aged 45 to 65 with glioma.

CDR3 bases: TGTGCCAGCAGTGAAATAGGACAGATAGGTCAGCCCCAGCATTTT. As protein: CASSEIGQIGQPQHF. This chain links TRBV2 with TRBJ1-5; D is perhaps TRBD1 (6 bases). Per germline, CDR1 SNHLY and CDR2 FYNNEI. Trimming cost V 2 bases and J 6 bases, with 14 bases left between them. This CDR3 contains 15 residues. Combining the CDR3 with reference TRBV2 and TRBJ1-5 gives the whole variable domain EPEVTQTPSHQVTQMGQEVILRCVPISNHLYFYWYRQILGQKVEFLVSFYNNEISEKSEIFDDQFSVERPDGSNFTLKIRSTKLEDSAMYFCASSEIGQIGQPQHFGDGTRLSIL.

V is TRBV6-1 and J is TRBJ2-5, with D perhaps matching TRBD1 (8 bases). The V end lost 3 bases, the J end lost 5 bases, and 16 bases lay between the germline ends. Germline CDR1 and CDR2: MNHNS and SASEGT. The CDR3 is 15 amino acids. CDR3 sequence: CASSETDREGETQYF. DNA for the CDR3: TGTGCCAGCAGTGAGACGGACAGGGAGGGGGAGACCCAGTACTTC.

The rearrangement joins TRBV9 to TRBJ1-6, with D uncertain. Deletions cut 2 bases from V and 0 bases from J, with 9 bases between. The CDR3 covers 16 residues. Germline CDR1 and CDR2: SGDLS and YYNGEE. For the CDR3, the DNA is TGTGCCAGCAGCGTTGGAGGGAGCTCCTATAATTCACCCCTCCACTTT. Translated, it gives CASSVGGSSYNSPLHF.

The chain has TRBV5-1 and TRBJ1-4; possibly TRBD1 for D (5 bases). The CDR3 length is 13 residues. The germline CDR1 and CDR2 sequences are SGHRS and YFSETQ. The V gene lost 1 base and the J gene lost 7 bases, with 8 bases spanning the gap. Here the CDR3 DNA reads TGCGCCAGCAGCTTGAGAGGGACTGAAAAACTGTTTTTT. Encoded protein: CASSLRGTEKLFF.

There are a few counts of this clone. This chain's CDR3 is CASSHLPRGSYEQYF. The CDR3 coding sequence is TGCGCCAGCAGCCACCTCCCCCGCGGATCCTACGAGCAGTACTTC. The rearrangement links TRBV4-3 to TRBJ2-7; no clear D. Germline CDR1 LGHNA, CDR2 YSLEER. With 3 bases removed from V and 1 base from J, the gap between germline ends came to 13 bases. The CDR3 loop spans 15 amino acids.

The chain couples TRBV5-4 to TRBJ2-3; TRBD2 matches 12 bases. The length of the CDR3 is 16 residues. From germline, CDR1 is SGHNT and CDR2 YYREEE (reference sequence). The V segment lost 3 bases and the J segment 4 bases; nucleotides outside the gene matches: 6. The CDR3 DNA reads as TGTGCCAGCAGCTCAAGACTAGCGGGGGCCTCAGATACGCAGTATTTT. Translating it yields CASSSRLAGASDTQYF.

The J gene is TRBJ1-2, the V gene TRBV28; D unclear. CDR1 and CDR2 (germline): MDHEN, SYDVKM. The CDR3 sequence is 14 residues long. The V and J ends lost 3 bases and 5 bases respectively, with 13 bases between them. CDR3 bases: TGTGCCAGCAGTTTGCCCCACGACCCATATGGCTACACCTTC. This encodes CASSLPHDPYGYTF.

The chain is built from TRBV6-5 and TRBJ2-3; 8 bases map to TRBD1. Looked up from germline, CDR1 is MNHEY and CDR2 is SVGAGI. The CDR3 runs 12 residues. V lost 6 bases and J lost 7; bases outside the gene matches: 3. The CDR3 reads CASRDRVNTQYF. CDR3 DNA sequence: TGTGCCAGCAGGGACAGGGTCAATACGCAGTATTTT.

This clone was recorded once. The V gene is TRBV10-3, the J gene TRBJ1-2, with 8 bases identical to TRBD1. This CDR3 comprises 14 residues. Trimming took 8 bases from V and 8 from J; bases not matched to a gene: 13. Looked up from germline, CDR1 is ENHRY and CDR2 is SYGVKD. Written as DNA, the CDR3 is TGTGCCATCTCCTTGGACAGGGAGGTTGGGGGCTACACCTTC. Protein product: CAISLDREVGGYTF.

The rearrangement uses TRBV6-9 and TRBJ2-1; no clear D gene. The CDR3 totals 11 residues. The ends were cut back, 1 base at V and 9 bases at J, with 4 bases in the middle. CDR1 MNHGY and CDR2 SVAAGI come from the germline V gene. The CDR3 DNA is TGTGCCAGCAGTTATTGGAGTGAGCAGTTCTTC. Amino acid sequence: CASSYWSEQFF.

The V and J genes are TRBV4-1 and TRBJ2-7; D assignment may be TRBD1 or TRBD2 (5 bases each). V shed 4 bases and J shed 3 bases, with 13 bases lying between them. The germline V gene encodes CDR1 MGHRA and CDR2 YSYEKL. The CDR3 covers 14 residues. The CDR3 coding sequence is TGCGCCAGCAGCCCTACGGGGCTCGTCTACGAGCAGTACTTC. Translating it yields CASSPTGLVYEQYF.

This chain uses TRBV6-1 with TRBJ2-5; 8 nucleotides agree with TRBD1. V was pared by 5 bases and J by 2 bases, with 1 base of the junction left unmatched. Germline V gene sequence: CDR1 MNHNS, CDR2 SASEGT. The CDR3 consists of 13 residues. CDR3 sequence reads: CASSRDRQETQYF. As DNA, the CDR3 is TGTGCCAGCAGTCGGGACAGGCAAGAGACCCAGTACTTC.